One sample yielded the 8 T cell receptor beta chains listed below, sequenced in a study of cytomegalovirus exposure and HLA in healthy donors. The method was immunoSEQ multiplex PCR; TCRdb's version includes in-frame clones alone and lacks a portion of them. The data contain some 270,000 clones, 80% to 90% of them singletons. The sequencing sample was made of PBMCs. These receptor sequences come from a woman under 30 in good health and CMV-seronegative.

The V call is TRBV4-3, the J call TRBJ1-2; 8 bases are shared with TRBD1. The V and J ends lost 4 bases and 8 bases, in that order; junction bases with no gene match: 9. Germline V gene data show CDR1 as LGHNA and CDR2 as YSLEER. CDR3 length: 14 residues. CDR3 in DNA: TGCGCCAGCAGCCCAGGGGGCGCGATCAAGGGCTACACCTTC. It yields the protein CASSPGGAIKGYTF.

The chain links TRBV6-6 to TRBJ1-2, with 7 bases that match TRBD1. Germline lookup yields CDR1 MNHNY and CDR2 SVGAGI (reference sequence). The V gene end was trimmed by 7 bases and the J gene end by 8 bases; junction bases not matched to a gene: 10. The CDR3 totals 13 residues. The chain's CDR3 is CASNEGGKRGYTF. CDR3 coding DNA: TGTGCCAGCAACGAAGGGGGCAAAAGAGGCTACACCTTC.

The genes are TRBV19 and TRBJ2-3; the D gene is possibly TRBD2 (6 bases). V lost 4 bases and J lost 0, with 17 bases in between. The CDR3 spans 17 residues. The germline gives CDR1 LNHDA, CDR2 SQIVND (reference sequence). The DNA for the CDR3 is TGTGCCAGTAGTAGTCCTAGCAAGGGGACTAGCACAGATACGCAGTATTTT. It encodes CASSSPSKGTSTDTQYF.

The V call is TRBV6-5, the J call TRBJ2-7, with 12 positions matching TRBD1. The CDR3 is 15 residues long. Trimming at V came to 2 bases and at J to 6 bases, leaving 5 bases not matched to a gene. Germline loops: CDR1 MNHEY, CDR2 SVGAGI. CDR3 sequence: CASSYGGTGGTEQYF. The CDR3 DNA follows: TGTGCCAGCAGTTACGGAGGGACAGGGGGCACCGAGCAGTACTTC.

The J gene is TRBJ1-1, the V gene TRBV5-1; TRBD1 is a possible D gene (6 bases). V was clipped by 0 bases and J by 5 bases, with 11 bases between them. The CDR3 runs 14 residues. CDR1 is SGHRS and CDR2 is YFSETQ in the germline V gene. The CDR3 region is CASSLASGETEAFF. The CDR3 bases are TGCGCCAGCAGCTTGGCCTCAGGGGAGACTGAAGCTTTCTTT.

V and J are TRBV5-1 and TRBJ2-7; 8 positions agree with TRBD2. From germline, CDR1 is SGHRS and CDR2 YFSETQ. This CDR3 is 15 amino acids long. With V trimmed by 0 bases and J by 6 bases, 8 bases remained unmatched. As DNA, the CDR3 is TGCGCCAGCAGCTTGGCCCCTAGCGGGCAAGGCGAGCAGTACTTC. Translation gives CASSLAPSGQGEQYF.

In this sample, this clone turned up once. The chain uses TRBV5-1 and TRBJ1-4; D not certain. From germline, CDR1 is SGHRS and CDR2 YFSETQ. The CDR3 covers 13 residues. The V end was cut by 4 bases, the J end by 6 bases, with 10 bases between. The DNA of the CDR3 is TGCGCCAGCAGCCGCCTAGAGGATGAAAAACTGTTTTTT. Amino acids: CASSRLEDEKLFF.

This rearrangement joins TRBV14 to TRBJ2-2; TRBD2 matches 7 bases. The CDR3 is 18 amino acids. J was trimmed by 3 bases and V by 0 bases; bases with no gene match: 10. Looked up from germline, CDR1 is SGHDN and CDR2 is FVKESK. The CDR3 is CASSQDTSGVSDTGELFF. The CDR3 DNA reads as TGTGCCAGCAGCCAAGATACCAGCGGGGTATCGGACACCGGGGAGCTGTTTTTT.